The 14 T cell receptor beta chains given below trace back to one sample, sequenced in a study of shared clonotypes between healthy human individuals (dated by TCRdb to 2018 to 2021). Receptor libraries were prepared by the immunoSEQ multiplex PCR assay. TCRdb obtained this table from immuneACCESS and retained in-frame rearrangements with V and J assigned. These tables miss some clones; where compared with another copy, unresolved V genes account for less than half of the shortfall, and the remainder is unexplained. The sample table records around 980,000 clones; approximately 80% of these occur just once. The top ten clones comprise 0.6% to 0.7% of the sample. Sequencing used memory CD4+ T cells from PBMCs. In light of the paper, this sample's cell subset or site label describes: CD45RA-negative fraction. Every receptor here comes from a man aged 18 to 29 in good health. Some clones in this sample may be carry-over from other donors' samples.

The chain links TRBV11-2 to TRBJ2-3; D is possibly TRBD2 (6 bases). This CDR3 has 15 amino acids. V shed 5 bases and J shed 4 bases, with 16 bases lying between them. From germline, CDR1 is SGHAT and CDR2 FQNNGV. The CDR3 nucleotides read TGTGCCAGCAGCCCCCTACGCGGGACCCCAGATACGCAGTATTTT. Its translation is CASSPLRGTPDTQYF.

This clone was counted a few times. This sequence joins TRBV18 and TRBJ2-7; 7 nucleotides line up with TRBD2. The length of the CDR3 is 14 residues. The J segment lost 6 bases and the V segment lost 0 bases, leaving 5 bases of the junction unmatched. Germline V gives CDR1 KGHSH, CDR2 LQKENI. DNA of the CDR3: TGTGCCAGCTCACCACCTGGCGGGAGTGGCGAGCAGTACTTC. Protein product: CASSPPGGSGEQYF.

This clone occurred many times. This chain joins TRBV13 and TRBJ1-2; no clear D gene. Germline CDR1 is PRHDT and CDR2 is FYEKMQ (reference sequence). Trimming shortened V by 3 bases and J by 2 bases, and 10 bases separated the two germline ends. The CDR3 sequence is 14 residues long. In DNA, the CDR3 is TGTGCCAGCAGCTTGGGAGGGCAAAACTATGGCTACACCTTC. Protein sequence: CASSLGGQNYGYTF.

This chain joins TRBV27 and TRBJ1-2; D is possibly TRBD1 (6 bases). CDR3 length equals 14 residues. Germline V gene data show CDR1 as MNHEY and CDR2 as SMNVEV (reference sequence). V lost 2 bases and J lost 7, with 14 bases in between. CDR3 nucleotide sequence: TGTGCCAGCAGTTTAGGGTGGGGGGCTGGTGGCTACACCTTC. Translated, it gives CASSLGWGAGGYTF.

The chain employs TRBV2 and TRBJ2-7; TRBD2 matches at 8 bases. Per the germline V gene, CDR1 is SNHLY and CDR2 is FYNNEI. V shed 6 bases, J shed 0 bases, and the junction held 4 bases outside the gene matches. This CDR3 has 14 amino acids. CDR3 loop: CASRQSGSSYEQYF. In DNA, the CDR3 is TGTGCCAGCAGGCAAAGCGGGAGCTCCTACGAGCAGTACTTC.

Regarding this clone: Germline and junction disagree at one end, which may indicate a read error. The chain carries TRBV5-6 and TRBJ2-3, with a possible D match to TRBD1 (6 bases). CDR3 length: 15 residues. CDR1 and CDR2 from the germline V gene are SGHDT and YYEEEE. The DNA of the CDR3 is TGTGCCAGCAGCTTGGAAGGGGGTCCCACAGATGCGCAGTATTTT. The encoded protein is CASSLEGGPTDAQYF. Full variable domain (remainder filled in from reference TRBV5-6 and TRBJ2-3): DAGVTQSPTHLIKTRGQQVTLRCSPKSGHDTVSWYQQALGQGPQFIFQYYEEEERQRGNFPDRFSGHQFPNYSSELNVNALLLGDSALYLCASSLEGGPTDAQYFGPGTRLTVL.

The rearrangement links TRBV4-3 to TRBJ2-5; 8 positions match TRBD1. The CDR3 length is 16 residues. CDR1 LGHNA and CDR2 YSLEER come from the germline V gene. V trimming: 1 base; J trimming: 4 bases; junction bases outside the gene matches: 8. CDR3 sequence: CASSQVAGRGRETQYF. CDR3 bases: TGCGCCAGCAGCCAAGTTGCGGGCAGGGGGCGAGAGACCCAGTACTTC.

The J gene is TRBJ2-1, the V gene TRBV2; tentatively, D is TRBD1 (5 bases). CDR3 length: 13 amino acids. Trimming shortened V by 9 bases and J by 4 bases, and 13 bases separated the two germline ends. The germline V gene encodes CDR1 SNHLY and CDR2 FYNNEI. The CDR3 reads CARKARVYNEQFF. The CDR3 region has the DNA TGTGCCAGGAAAGCCAGGGTATACAATGAGCAGTTCTTC. The full variable domain, in which reference TRBV2 and TRBJ2-1 provide the parts outside the CDR3, is EPEVTQTPSHQVTQMGQEVILRCVPISNHLYFYWYRQILGQKVEFLVSFYNNEISEKSEIFDDQFSVERPDGSNFTLKIRSTKLEDSAMYFCARKARVYNEQFFGPGTRLTVL.

This clone was detected many times. The J gene is TRBJ1-4, the V gene TRBV5-1, with D perhaps matching TRBD1 (6 bases). V was pared by 4 bases and J by 4 bases, with 14 bases between. The length of the CDR3 is 15 residues. Germline V lookup: CDR1 SGHRS, CDR2 YFSETQ. This CDR3 is CASSDIQGNNEKLFF. The CDR3 nucleotides are TGCGCCAGCAGCGACATCCAGGGGAATAATGAAAAACTGTTTTTT. Drawing the rest from reference TRBV5-1 and TRBJ1-4, the complete variable domain is KAGVTQTPRYLIKTRGQQVTLSCSPISGHRSVSWYQQTPGQGLQFLFEYFSETQRNKGNFPGRFSGRQFSNSRSEMNVSTLELGDSALYLCASSDIQGNNEKLFFGSGTQLSVL.

This chain joins TRBV6-1 and TRBJ2-1; 7 nucleotides match TRBD2. CDR1 is MNHNS, CDR2 SASEGT, per germline. Losses at the gene ends were 5 bases for V and 0 bases for J; bases not matched to a gene: 4. There are 15 residues in the CDR3. The CDR3 nucleotides read TGTGCCAGCAGTCCGCGGACTAGCTCCTACAATGAGCAGTTCTTC. This encodes CASSPRTSSYNEQFF.

V and J are TRBV5-5 and TRBJ2-1; TRBD1 is a possible D gene (5 bases). The CDR3 runs 14 residues. V was shortened by 2 bases and J by 0 bases, with 6 bases between the two germline ends. In germline, CDR1 is SGHKS, CDR2 YYEKEE (reference sequence). CDR3 nucleotide sequence: TGTGCCAGCAGCTTTCAGGGCTCCTACAATGAGCAGTTCTTC. Protein: CASSFQGSYNEQFF.

The CDR3 protein is CASSYLDRESYGYTF. CDR3 nucleotide sequence: TGTGCCAGCAGTTACCTTGACAGGGAATCCTATGGCTACACCTTC. J is TRBJ1-2 and V is TRBV6-6; 7 positions match TRBD1. J gave up 4 bases and V 2 bases, and 7 bases lay outside the gene matches. Germline loops: CDR1 MNHNY, CDR2 SVGAGI (reference sequence). This CDR3 is 15 amino acids long.

The V call is TRBV5-1, the J call TRBJ2-5; 9 nucleotides match TRBD1. In germline, CDR1 is SGHRS, CDR2 YFSETQ. This CDR3 spans 16 amino acids. The junction had 12 bases not matched to a gene; V was cut back by 4 bases and J by 5 bases. The CDR3 is CASSRDRASLGETQYF. CDR3 nucleotides: TGCGCCAGCAGCAGGGACAGGGCCTCTCTTGGGGAGACCCAGTACTTC.

The CDR3 sequence: CASSPQVNGANVLTF. The DNA for the CDR3 is TGTGCCAGTAGTCCCCAGGTTAATGGGGCCAACGTCCTGACTTTC. This chain links TRBV19 with TRBJ2-6, with no clear D. The ends were cut back, 5 bases at V and 3 bases at J, with 11 bases in the middle. The germline V gene has CDR1 LNHDA and CDR2 SQIVND (reference sequence). The CDR3 has 15 amino acids.